This T cell receptor (beta chain) was observed in a study of cytomegalovirus exposure and HLA in healthy donors. The germline V gene encodes CDR1 SGHTA and CDR2 FQGNSA. V gave up 1 base and J gave up 5 bases, with 12 bases separating them. This CDR3 has 15 amino acids. This PCR relied on a set of 60 Vbeta primers and 13 Jbeta primers. Generated by immunoSEQ multiplex PCR, the TCRdb table keeps only in-frame clones and is missing some. The profile shows some 180,000 clones, around three quarters of them singletons. The V and J genes are TRBV7-2 and TRBJ1-5; maybe TRBD1 (6 bases). The sequence was collected from a woman under 40 in good health and CMV-seropositive. Sequencing input: PBMCs. The CDR3 reads CASSLVAAGDQPQHF. The CDR3 coding sequence is TGTGCCAGCAGCTTAGTTGCGGCAGGGGATCAGCCCCAGCATTTT.